One T cell receptor (beta chain) is described in this entry. Its target is unknown. TCRdb itself ran the 5' RACE reads through MiXCR, one entry per CDR3 protein. Here the sample spans about 75,000 distinct CDR3 sequences, around 7.1% being singletons. These data belong to a study of T cells after yellow fever vaccination. Study-wide results and caveats: Boosting was followed by the reappearance of most primary-vaccination clones (under 97% CD4, 85% to 90% CD8). A minor fraction of clonotypes spanned both CD4 and CD8 compartments.

The V gene's germline CDR1 is SGHNT and CDR2 YYREEE (reference sequence). This CDR3 is 14 amino acids long. The V end was cut by 4 bases, the J end by 0 bases, with 11 bases between. The receptor was isolated from a man aged 18 to 30 who received the YFV17D yellow fever vaccine. V is TRBV5-4 and J is TRBJ2-7; D is unclear. The source material was CD8+ T cells sorted from PBMCs, sampled 10 to 11 days after the first yellow fever vaccination. CDR3 coding DNA: TGTGCCAGCAGCCCTTACGATAGCTCCTACGAGCAGTACTTC. Protein: CASSPYDSSYEQYF.